This T cell receptor beta chain is drawn from a study of blood T cell repertoires in COVID-19. Looking at the study overall: Both acute and convalescent COVID-19 samples were obtained from the United States, Italy and Spain. PBMCs, B-cell-depleted T cells, or T cells were the source of the cDNA or gDNA that made up the material.

The length of the CDR3 is 15 residues. The V gene lost 4 bases and the J gene lost 2 bases, with 15 bases spanning the gap. Per the germline V gene, CDR1 is SGHVS and CDR2 is FNYEAQ. In the authors' methods: The assay estimated nucleated cells by amplifying reference gene primers. The repertoire was sequenced with immunoSEQ multiplex PCR; TCRdb's copy has only in-frame clones and lacks some. For V, J and clone size, that table is used; D and trimming come from the DNA. The table shows about 25,000 clones, with roughly 80% occurring only once. Sequenced: peripheral blood. This clonotype originated in a woman of 80 years or more with acute or convalescent COVID-19. The V call is TRBV7-6, the J call TRBJ2-7; perhaps TRBD1 as D (6 bases). The CDR3 sequence is CASSSRTAPPYEQYF. CDR3 sequence (DNA): TGTGCCAGCAGCTCAAGGACAGCACCACCCTACGAGCAGTACTTC.